Following are 10 T cell receptor beta chains from one sample sequenced in a study of shared clonotypes between healthy human individuals. TCRdb keeps only in-frame clones here, not all; method: immunoSEQ multiplex PCR. The sample lists 650,000 to 800,000 clones; roughly 72% were seen once. What was sequenced was memory CD4+ T cells sorted from blood. The subset is: CD45RA-negative fraction. The receptors stem from a woman between 25 and 40 years old in good health.

The gene calls are TRBV7-2 and TRBJ1-1; D may be TRBD1 (6 bases). Germline assignment: CDR1 SGHTA and CDR2 FQGNSA. There are 13 residues in the CDR3. V lost 7 bases and J 5 bases, leaving 14 bases between the germline ends. Here the CDR3 reads CASTHRGRTEAFF. DNA for the CDR3: TGTGCCAGCACCCATCGGGGGCGAACTGAAGCTTTCTTT.

This chain connects TRBV2 to TRBJ1-4; D remains ambiguous. The CDR3 is made up of 15 amino acids. Trimming left V 7 bases short and J 0 bases short, with 12 bases between. The germline CDR1 and CDR2 sequences are SNHLY and FYNNEI. CDR3 protein: CASKVPRTTNEKLFF. CDR3 in DNA: TGTGCCAGCAAGGTCCCCAGGACAACTAATGAAAAACTGTTTTTT.

This clone was seen a handful of times. The rearrangement uses TRBV4-1 and TRBJ1-2; D unresolved. V was shortened by 1 base and J by 6 bases, with 18 bases between the two germline ends. The CDR3 spans 16 residues. Germline CDR1 is MGHRA and CDR2 is YSYEKL. The chain's CDR3 is CASSQVHPGGPDGYTF. Here the CDR3 DNA reads TGCGCCAGCAGCCAAGTTCACCCCGGTGGACCCGATGGCTACACCTTC.

The J gene is TRBJ1-2, the V gene TRBV30, with 8 bases aligning to TRBD1. The CDR3 contains 11 residues. CDR1 and CDR2 (germline): GTSNPN, SVGIG (reference sequence). After removal of 6 bases from V and 8 bases from J, the junction contained 5 bases not matched to a gene. The CDR3 reads CACPTGVGYTF. The CDR3 region has the DNA TGTGCCTGTCCGACAGGGGTGGGCTACACCTTC.

The V and J genes are TRBV7-8 and TRBJ2-7; D may be TRBD1 (5 bases). V was clipped by 5 bases and J by 6 bases, with 14 bases between them. Germline CDR1 is SGHVS and CDR2 is FQNEAQ. The CDR3 is 13 amino acids. The CDR3 is CASSLGTGSEQYF. The CDR3 DNA follows: TGTGCCAGCAGCCTGGGCACAGGAAGCGAGCAGTACTTC.

The sample holds one count of this clone. V is TRBV21-1 and J is TRBJ2-5; the D call in the table, TRBD2, was not verified against the DNA. TRBV21-1 corresponds to a pseudogene. This CDR3 has 19 residues. CDR3 amino acids: CASSKARVAGVVPQETQYF. CDR3 sequence (DNA): TGTGCCAGCAGCAAAGCAAGGGTAGCGGGAGTTGTTCCCCAAGAGACCCAGTACTTC.

The J gene is TRBJ1-5, the V gene TRBV7-2; D possibly corresponds to TRBD1 (6 bases). Trimming took off 1 base at V and 7 bases at J, with 14 bases between the two ends. CDR3 length: 15 residues. Looked up from germline, CDR1 is SGHTA and CDR2 is FQGNSA. This CDR3 reads CASSLVSGGGQPQHF. The CDR3 DNA reads TGTGCCAGCAGCTTAGTTTCGGGGGGCGGCCAGCCCCAGCATTTT.

The chain employs TRBV5-1 and TRBJ2-1; D might be TRBD2 (5 bases). The germline V gene encodes CDR1 SGHRS and CDR2 YFSETQ. V was trimmed by 0 bases and J by 3 bases, leaving 13 bases between them. The CDR3 is made up of 16 amino acids. The CDR3 bases are TGCGCCAGCAGCTTGGCCGAGGGAGTGGGCTACAATGAGCAGTTCTTC. It codes for CASSLAEGVGYNEQFF.

The chain is built from TRBV2 and TRBJ2-1; D may be TRBD2 (5 bases). Germline lookup yields CDR1 SNHLY and CDR2 FYNNEI. Trimming removed 3 bases from V and 6 bases from J, with 12 bases in between. CDR3 length: 14 amino acids. CDR3 in amino acids: CASSERTGVNEQFF. Written as DNA, the CDR3 is TGTGCCAGCAGTGAGAGGACCGGGGTCAATGAGCAGTTCTTC.

The chain carries TRBV2 and TRBJ2-3; 13 bases map to TRBD2. Germline V lookup: CDR1 SNHLY, CDR2 FYNNEI. Trimming cost V 7 bases and J 5 bases; bases outside gene matches: 9. This CDR3 has 16 residues. The CDR3 nucleotides are TGTGCCAGCAAGCTACGACTAGCGGGAGGTGGAGATACGCAGTATTTT. Encoded protein: CASKLRLAGGGDTQYF.